This T cell receptor (beta chain) was found in a study of monozygotic twins with inflammatory bowel disease. Study results and caveats: On the inverse Simpson index, IBD patients scored lower for TCRbeta diversity than healthy co-twins. Differences in immunosuppressive treatment may have been a source of added variability in patient repertoires.

Regarding this clonotype: The target antigen is unknown.

Incorporation of UMIs carrying a 6-nucleotide sample barcode was performed by template switching. TCRdb processed the 5' RACE reads again and assigns one entry to each CDR3 protein, with no DNA. The sample table sets out a few hundred thousand distinct CDR3 sequences. Sequencing was done on a sample of blood. This sequence originates from a human donor with ulcerative colitis or Crohn's disease, or a healthy co-twin of an affected twin (not recorded which).

CDR3 in amino acids: CASRGLSQETQYF. J is TRBJ2-5 and V is TRBV19. This CDR3 is 13 amino acids long. CDR1 and CDR2 (germline): LNHDA, SQIVND (reference sequence).